This TCR beta chain was documented in a study of technical replicates of blood from several donors. Clones were read by immunoSEQ multiplex PCR, and TCRdb kept only the in-frame ones, dropping some. There are 50,000 or so clones in the sample; 80% to 95% occur only once, and about 3.7% lies in the top ten. Germline V gene lookup returns CDR1 SQVTM and CDR2 ANQGSEA. The CDR3 runs 14 residues. V was shortened by 3 bases and J by 7 bases, with 18 bases between the two germline ends. The TCR was taken from a human donor in good health. Some clones in this sample may be carry-over from other donors' samples. The chain couples TRBV29-1 to TRBJ2-5; TRBD1 is a possible D gene (6 bases). Sequencing was done on a sample of PBMCs. CDR3 loop: CSVDPGQPAGTQYF. The CDR3 nucleotides are TGCAGCGTTGATCCAGGACAGCCGGCGGGGACCCAGTACTTC.